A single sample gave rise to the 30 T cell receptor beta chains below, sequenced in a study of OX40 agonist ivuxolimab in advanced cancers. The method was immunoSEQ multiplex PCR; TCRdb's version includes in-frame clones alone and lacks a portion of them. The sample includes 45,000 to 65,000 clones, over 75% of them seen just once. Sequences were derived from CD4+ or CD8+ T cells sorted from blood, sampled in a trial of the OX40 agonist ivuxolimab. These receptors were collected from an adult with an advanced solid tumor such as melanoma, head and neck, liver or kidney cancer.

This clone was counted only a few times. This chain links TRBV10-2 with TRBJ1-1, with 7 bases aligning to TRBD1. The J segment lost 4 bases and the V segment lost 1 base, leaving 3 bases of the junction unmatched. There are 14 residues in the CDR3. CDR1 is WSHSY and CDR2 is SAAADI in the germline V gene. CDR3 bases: TGCGCCAGCAGTGAGTTACAGGGGAGCACTGAAGCTTTCTTT. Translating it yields CASSELQGSTEAFF.

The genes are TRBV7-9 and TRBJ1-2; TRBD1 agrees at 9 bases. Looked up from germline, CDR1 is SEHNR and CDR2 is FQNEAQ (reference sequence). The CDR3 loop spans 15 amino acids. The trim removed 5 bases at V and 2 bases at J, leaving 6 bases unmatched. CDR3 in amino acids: CASSAMGQGNYGYTF. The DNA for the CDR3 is TGTGCCAGCAGCGCCATGGGACAGGGAAACTATGGCTACACCTTC.

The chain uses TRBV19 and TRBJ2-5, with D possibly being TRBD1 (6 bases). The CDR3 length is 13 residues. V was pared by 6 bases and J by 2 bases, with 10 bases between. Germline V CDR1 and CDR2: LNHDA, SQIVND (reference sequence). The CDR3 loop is CASSGQPQETQYF. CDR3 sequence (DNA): TGTGCCAGTAGCGGACAGCCTCAAGAGACCCAGTACTTC.

The CDR3 spells CASGKQEDTEAFF. CDR3 DNA: TGTGCCAGCGGTAAACAGGAAGACACTGAAGCTTTCTTT. This chain connects TRBV27 to TRBJ1-1; the D gene is possibly TRBD1 (5 bases). Trimming removed 8 bases at V and 3 bases at J, with 13 bases between. In germline, CDR1 is MNHEY, CDR2 SMNVEV (reference sequence). The CDR3 covers 13 residues.

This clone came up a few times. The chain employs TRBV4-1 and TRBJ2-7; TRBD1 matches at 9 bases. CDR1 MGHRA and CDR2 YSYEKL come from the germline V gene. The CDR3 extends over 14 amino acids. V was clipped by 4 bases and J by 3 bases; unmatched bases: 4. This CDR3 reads CASSLGQGSYEQYF. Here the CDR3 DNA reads TGCGCCAGCAGCCTGGGACAGGGAAGCTACGAGCAGTACTTC.

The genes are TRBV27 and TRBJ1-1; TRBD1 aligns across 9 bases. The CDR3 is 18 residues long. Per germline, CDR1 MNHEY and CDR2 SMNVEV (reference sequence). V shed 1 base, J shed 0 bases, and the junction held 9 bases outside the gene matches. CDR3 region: CASSLFRDRAGVNTEAFF. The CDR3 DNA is TGTGCCAGCAGTTTATTCAGGGACAGGGCCGGCGTGAACACTGAAGCTTTCTTT.

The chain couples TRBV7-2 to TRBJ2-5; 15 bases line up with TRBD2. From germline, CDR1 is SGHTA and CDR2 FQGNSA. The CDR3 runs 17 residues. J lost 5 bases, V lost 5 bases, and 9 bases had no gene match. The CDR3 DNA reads TGTGCCAGCAGCCCACGGACTAGCGGGGGGGCCGGTGAGACCCAGTACTTC. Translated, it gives CASSPRTSGGAGETQYF.

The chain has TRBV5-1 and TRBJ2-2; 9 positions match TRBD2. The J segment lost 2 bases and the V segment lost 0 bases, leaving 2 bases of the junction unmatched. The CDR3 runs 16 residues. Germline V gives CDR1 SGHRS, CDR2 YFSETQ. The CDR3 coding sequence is TGCGCCAGCAGCTTGGTTCTAGCGGGAAACACCGGGGAGCTGTTTTTT. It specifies CASSLVLAGNTGELFF.

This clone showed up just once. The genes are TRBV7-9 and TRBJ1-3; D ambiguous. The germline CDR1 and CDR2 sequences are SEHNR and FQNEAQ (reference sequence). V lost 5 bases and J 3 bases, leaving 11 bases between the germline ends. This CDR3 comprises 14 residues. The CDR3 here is CASSPAGGGNTIYF. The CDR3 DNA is TGTGCCAGCAGCCCAGCCGGAGGTGGAAACACCATATATTTT.

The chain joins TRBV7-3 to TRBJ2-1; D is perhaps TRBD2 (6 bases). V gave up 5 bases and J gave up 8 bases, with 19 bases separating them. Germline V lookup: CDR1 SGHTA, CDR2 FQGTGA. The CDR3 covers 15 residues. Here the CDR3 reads CASSQTLSGGDEQFF. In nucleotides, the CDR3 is TGTGCCAGCAGCCAGACTCTCTCCGGAGGGGATGAGCAGTTCTTC.

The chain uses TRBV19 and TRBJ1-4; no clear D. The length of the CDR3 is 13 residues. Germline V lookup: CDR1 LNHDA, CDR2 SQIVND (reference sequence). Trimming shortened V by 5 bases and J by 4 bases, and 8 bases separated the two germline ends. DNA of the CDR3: TGTGCCAGTAGTCCGAGCCATAATGAAAAACTGTTTTTT. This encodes CASSPSHNEKLFF. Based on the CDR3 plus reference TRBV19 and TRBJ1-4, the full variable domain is DGGITQSPKYLFRKEGQNVTLSCEQNLNHDAMYWYRQDPGQGLRLIYYSQIVNDFQKGDIAEGYSVSREKKESFPLTVTSAQKNPTAFYLCASSPSHNEKLFFGSGTQLSVL.

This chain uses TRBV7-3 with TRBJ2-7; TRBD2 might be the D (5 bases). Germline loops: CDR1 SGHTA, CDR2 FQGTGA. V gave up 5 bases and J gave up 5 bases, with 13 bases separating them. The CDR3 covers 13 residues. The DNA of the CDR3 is TGTGCCAGCAGCCTCCGAGAGGGAGACGAGCAGTACTTC. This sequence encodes CASSLREGDEQYF.

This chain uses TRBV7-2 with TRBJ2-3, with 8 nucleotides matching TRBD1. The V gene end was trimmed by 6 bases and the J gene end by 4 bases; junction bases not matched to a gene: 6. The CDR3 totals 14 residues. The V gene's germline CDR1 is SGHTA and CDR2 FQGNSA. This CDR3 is CASSLPGGPDTQYF. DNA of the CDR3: TGTGCCAGCAGTTTGCCAGGGGGCCCAGATACGCAGTATTTT. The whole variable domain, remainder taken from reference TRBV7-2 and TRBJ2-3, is GAGVSQSPSNKVTEKGKDVELRCDPISGHTALYWYRQSLGQGLEFLIYFQGNSAPDKSGLPSDRFSAERTGGSVSTLTIQRTQQEDSAVYLCASSLPGGPDTQYFGPGTRLTVL.

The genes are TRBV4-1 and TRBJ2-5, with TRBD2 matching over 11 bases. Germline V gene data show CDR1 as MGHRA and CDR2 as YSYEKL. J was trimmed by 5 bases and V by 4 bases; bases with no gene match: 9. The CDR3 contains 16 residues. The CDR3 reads CASSLGLAVGWETQYF. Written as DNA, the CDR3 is TGCGCCAGCAGCCTGGGACTAGCGGTCGGCTGGGAGACCCAGTACTTC.

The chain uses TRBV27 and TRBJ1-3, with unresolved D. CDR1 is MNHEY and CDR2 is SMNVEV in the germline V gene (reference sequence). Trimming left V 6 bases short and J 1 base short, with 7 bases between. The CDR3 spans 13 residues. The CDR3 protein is CASRKASGNTIYF. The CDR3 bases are TGTGCCAGCAGAAAAGCGTCTGGAAACACCATATATTTT.

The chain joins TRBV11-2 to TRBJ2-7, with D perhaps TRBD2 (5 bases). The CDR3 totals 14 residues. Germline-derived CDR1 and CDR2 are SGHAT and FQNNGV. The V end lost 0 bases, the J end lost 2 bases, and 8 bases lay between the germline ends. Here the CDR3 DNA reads TGTGCCAGCAGCTTAGACGGGGTTACCTACGAGCAGTACTTC. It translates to CASSLDGVTYEQYF.

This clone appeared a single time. Here the CDR3 reads CASSLATDLMNTEAFF. Written as DNA, the CDR3 is TGCGCCAGCAGCTTGGCGACAGACCTCATGAACACTGAAGCTTTCTTT. The rearrangement uses TRBV5-1 and TRBJ1-1; D perhaps matches TRBD1 (5 bases). Germline CDR1 SGHRS, CDR2 YFSETQ. The germline V and J ends were trimmed by 0 bases and 0 bases, with 12 bases remaining between them. The CDR3 length is 16 residues. The full variable domain, its missing parts supplied by reference TRBV5-1 and TRBJ1-1, is KAGVTQTPRYLIKTRGQQVTLSCSPISGHRSVSWYQQTPGQGLQFLFEYFSETQRNKGNFPGRFSGRQFSNSRSEMNVSTLELGDSALYLCASSLATDLMNTEAFFGQGTRLTVV.

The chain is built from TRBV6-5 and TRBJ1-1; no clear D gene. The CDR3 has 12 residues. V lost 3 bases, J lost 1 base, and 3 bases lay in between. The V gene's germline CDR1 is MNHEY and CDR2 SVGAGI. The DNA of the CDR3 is TGTGCCAGCAGTTATACGAACACTGAAGCTTTCTTT. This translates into CASSYTNTEAFF.

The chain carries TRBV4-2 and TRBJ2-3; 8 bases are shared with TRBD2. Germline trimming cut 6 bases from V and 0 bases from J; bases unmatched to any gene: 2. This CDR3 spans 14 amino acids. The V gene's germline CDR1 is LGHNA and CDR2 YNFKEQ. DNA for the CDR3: TGTGCCAGCAGGCGGGAGGTTAGCACAGATACGCAGTATTTT. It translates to CASRREVSTDTQYF.

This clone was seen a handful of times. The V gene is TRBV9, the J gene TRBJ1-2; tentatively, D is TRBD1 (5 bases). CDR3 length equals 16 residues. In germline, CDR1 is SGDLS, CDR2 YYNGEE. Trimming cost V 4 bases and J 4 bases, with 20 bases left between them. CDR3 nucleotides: TGTGCCAGCAGCTCGACCCCGATGGGGGGTGGCTATGGCTACACCTTC. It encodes CASSSTPMGGGYGYTF.

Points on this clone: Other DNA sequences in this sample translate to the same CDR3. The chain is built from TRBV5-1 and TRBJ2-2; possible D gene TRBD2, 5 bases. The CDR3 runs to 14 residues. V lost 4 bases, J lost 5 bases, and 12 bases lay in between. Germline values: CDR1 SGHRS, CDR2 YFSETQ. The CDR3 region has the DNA TGCGCCAGCAGCATAGAGGGTCGGACCGGGGAGCTGTTTTTT. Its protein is CASSIEGRTGELFF.

The CDR3: CASSLAYGQAPEAFF. The DNA of the CDR3 is TGTGCCAGCAGCTTGGCTTATGGGCAGGCCCCTGAAGCTTTCTTT. V is TRBV5-5 and J is TRBJ1-1; D not certain. Trimming took 0 bases from V and 6 from J, leaving 15 bases between them. Germline CDR1 reads SGHKS; CDR2 reads YYEKEE (reference sequence). The CDR3 has 15 amino acids.

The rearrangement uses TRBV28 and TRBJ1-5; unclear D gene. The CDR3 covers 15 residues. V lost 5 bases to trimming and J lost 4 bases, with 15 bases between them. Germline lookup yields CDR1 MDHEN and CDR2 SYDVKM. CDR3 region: CASSRETEVNQPQHF. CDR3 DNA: TGTGCCAGCAGTCGTGAAACCGAAGTGAATCAGCCCCAGCATTTT.

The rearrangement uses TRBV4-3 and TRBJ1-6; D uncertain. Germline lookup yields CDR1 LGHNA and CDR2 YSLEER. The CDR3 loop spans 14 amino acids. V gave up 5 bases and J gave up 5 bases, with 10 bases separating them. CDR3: CASSAGENNSPLHF. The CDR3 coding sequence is TGCGCCAGCAGCGCAGGAGAGAATAATTCACCCCTCCACTTT.

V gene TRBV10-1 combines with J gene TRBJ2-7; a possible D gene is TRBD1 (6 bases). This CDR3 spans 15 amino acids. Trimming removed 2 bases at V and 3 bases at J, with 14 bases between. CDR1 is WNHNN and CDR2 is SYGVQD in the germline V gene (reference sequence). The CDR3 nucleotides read TGCGCCAGCAGTGAGAATGCAGGGGAAGGCTACGAGCAGTACTTC. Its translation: CASSENAGEGYEQYF.

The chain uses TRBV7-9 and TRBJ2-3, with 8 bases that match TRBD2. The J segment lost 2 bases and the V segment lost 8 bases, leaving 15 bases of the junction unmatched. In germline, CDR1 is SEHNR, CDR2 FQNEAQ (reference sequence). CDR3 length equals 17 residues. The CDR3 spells CASLSDERGTLTDTQYF. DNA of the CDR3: TGTGCCAGCCTGTCGGACGAGCGGGGGACCCTCACAGATACGCAGTATTTT. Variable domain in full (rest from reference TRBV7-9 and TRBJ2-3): DTGVSQNPRHKITKRGQNVTFRCDPISEHNRLYWYRQTLGQGPEFLTYFQNEAQLEKSRLLSDRFSAERPKGSFSTLEIQRTEQGDSAMYLCASLSDERGTLTDTQYFGPGTRLTVL.

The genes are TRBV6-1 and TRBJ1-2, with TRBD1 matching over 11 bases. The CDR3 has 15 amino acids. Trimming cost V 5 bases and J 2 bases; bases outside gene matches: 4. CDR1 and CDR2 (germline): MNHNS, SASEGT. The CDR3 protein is CASSLRDRGNYGYTF. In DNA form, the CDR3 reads TGTGCCAGCAGTCTTAGGGACAGGGGGAACTATGGCTACACCTTC.

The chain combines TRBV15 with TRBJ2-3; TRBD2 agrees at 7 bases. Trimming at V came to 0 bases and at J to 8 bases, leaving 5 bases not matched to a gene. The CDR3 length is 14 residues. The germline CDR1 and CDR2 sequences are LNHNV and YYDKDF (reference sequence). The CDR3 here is CATSRDGRVGTQYF. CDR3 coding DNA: TGTGCCACCAGCAGAGATGGGAGGGTCGGTACGCAGTATTTT.

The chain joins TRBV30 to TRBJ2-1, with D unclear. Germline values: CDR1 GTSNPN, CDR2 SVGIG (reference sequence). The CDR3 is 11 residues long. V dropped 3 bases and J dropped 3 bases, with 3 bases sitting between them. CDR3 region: CAWSHYNEQFF. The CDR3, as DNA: TGTGCCTGGAGCCACTACAATGAGCAGTTCTTC.

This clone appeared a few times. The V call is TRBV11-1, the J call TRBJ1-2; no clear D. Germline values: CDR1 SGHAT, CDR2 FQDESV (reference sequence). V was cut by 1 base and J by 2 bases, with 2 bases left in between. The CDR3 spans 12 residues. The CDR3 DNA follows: TGTGCCAGCAGCTTAGGGAACTATGGCTACACCTTC. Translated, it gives CASSLGNYGYTF.